This T cell receptor beta chain was captured by sequencing in a study of blood T cell repertoires in COVID-19. V shed 0 bases and J 8 bases; nucleotides not matched to a gene: 10. There are 15 residues in the CDR3. CDR1 GTSNPN and CDR2 SVGIG come from the germline V gene (reference sequence). This clone was recorded once. The table came from immunoSEQ multiplex PCR; TCRdb's copy has only in-frame clones and leaves some out. Here the sample spans fewer than 250,000 clones, approximately 82% being singletons. The sequence came from a woman aged 70-85 years with active or convalescent COVID-19. The sample was peripheral blood. This chain links TRBV30 with TRBJ1-2, with 9 nucleotides matching TRBD1. CDR3 sequence: CAWSVYTGGAGGYTF. Written as DNA, the CDR3 is TGTGCCTGGAGTGTATATACAGGGGGCGCGGGCGGCTACACCTTC.